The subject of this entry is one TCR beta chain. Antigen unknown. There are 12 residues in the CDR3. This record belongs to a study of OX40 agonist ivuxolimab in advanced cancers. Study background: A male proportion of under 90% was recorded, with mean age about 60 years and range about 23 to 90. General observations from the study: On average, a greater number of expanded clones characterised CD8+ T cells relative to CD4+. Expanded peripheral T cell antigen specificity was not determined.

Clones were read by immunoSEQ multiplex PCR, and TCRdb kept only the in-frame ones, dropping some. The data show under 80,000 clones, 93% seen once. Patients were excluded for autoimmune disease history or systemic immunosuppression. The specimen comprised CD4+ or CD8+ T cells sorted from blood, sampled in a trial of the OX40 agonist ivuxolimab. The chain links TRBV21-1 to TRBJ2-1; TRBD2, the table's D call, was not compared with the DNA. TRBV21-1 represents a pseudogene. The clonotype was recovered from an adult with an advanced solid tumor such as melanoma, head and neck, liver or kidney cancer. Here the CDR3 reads CASIGGDNEQFF. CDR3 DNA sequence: TGTGCCAGCATCGGGGGGGACAATGAGCAGTTCTTC.